The 14 T cell receptor beta chains below were found in one sample sequenced in a study of T cell repertoires in cytomegalovirus infection. One entry per CDR3 protein results from TCRdb running MiXCR on the reads. The sample holds approximately 120,000 distinct CDR3 sequences, around 30% seen once. For these TCRs, the target antigens are not known. The sequences come from CD8+ T cells from cultured PBMCs, collected from culture after CMV antigen stimulation. The receptor source for this set is a human donor in good health (CMV status not recorded). Some clones in this sample may be carry-over from other donors' samples.

The chain joins TRBV12-3 or TRBV12-4 to TRBJ1-1, with D uncertain. The CDR3 is 17 amino acids. The V gene lost 6 bases and the J gene lost 0 bases, with 20 bases spanning the gap. DNA of the CDR3: TGTGCCAGCAGCCCAACTATGGGGATTGGGATGAACACTGAAGCTTTCTTT. It is translated as CASSPTMGIGMNTEAFF.

This clonotype was seen more than once but under ten times. This sequence joins TRBV5-1 and TRBJ2-1; TRBD2 agrees at 10 bases. Germline CDR1 SGHRS, CDR2 YFSETQ. Trimming removed 1 base from V and 4 bases from J; junction bases left unmatched: 11. The CDR3 covers 18 residues. CDR3 sequence: CASSLYSGGRSEYNEQFF. The CDR3, as DNA: TGCGCCAGCAGCTTGTATAGCGGGGGGCGTTCGGAGTACAATGAGCAGTTCTTC.

This clonotype was picked up many times. J is TRBJ1-1 and V is TRBV7-6, with a tentative D call TRBD1 (5 bases). The CDR3 covers 17 residues. The V and J ends lost 0 bases and 0 bases respectively, with 14 bases between them. Germline CDR1 and CDR2: SGHVS and FNYEAQ. CDR3 loop: CASSLAGGREMNTEAFF. In DNA form, the CDR3 reads TGTGCCAGCAGCTTAGCGGGAGGCAGGGAGATGAACACTGAAGCTTTCTTT.

DNA of the CDR3: TGCGCCAGCAGCCATCCCCCACATGGGGGAGAGACCCAGTACTTC. It yields the protein CASSHPPHGGETQYF. The chain joins TRBV4-1 to TRBJ2-5, with D possibly called TRBD1 or TRBD2 (5 bases each). The germline CDR1 and CDR2 sequences are MGHRA and YSYEKL. The CDR3 length is 15 residues. The V end was cut by 3 bases, the J end by 4 bases, with 15 bases between.

As DNA, the CDR3 is TGCGCCAGCAGCTTGGAGGAGGCGGACACTGAAGCTTTCTTT. Translating gives CASSLEEADTEAFF. The chain links TRBV5-1 to TRBJ1-1; D gene unclear. The germline V and J ends were trimmed by 0 bases and 3 bases, with 9 bases remaining between them. CDR3 length: 14 amino acids. Germline V gene sequence: CDR1 SGHRS, CDR2 YFSETQ. The complete variable domain, with remaining parts taken from reference TRBV5-1 and TRBJ1-1, reads KAGVTQTPRYLIKTRGQQVTLSCSPISGHRSVSWYQQTPGQGLQFLFEYFSETQRNKGNFPGRFSGRQFSNSRSEMNVSTLELGDSALYLCASSLEEADTEAFFGQGTRLTVV.

The chain is built from TRBV29-1 and TRBJ2-1; D is perhaps TRBD1 (6 bases). The length of the CDR3 is 15 residues. The germline V and J ends were trimmed by 4 bases and 0 bases, with 13 bases remaining between them. CDR1 is SQVTM, CDR2 ANQGSEA, per germline. The CDR3 DNA reads as TGCAGCGTTGTTCGGCAGGGGAGCTCCTACAATGAGCAGTTCTTC. Translating gives CSVVRQGSSYNEQFF.

The chain carries TRBV4-1 and TRBJ2-1; D ambiguous. Trimming removed 5 bases at V and 8 bases at J, with 13 bases between. Per germline, CDR1 MGHRA and CDR2 YSYEKL. There are 13 residues in the CDR3. The CDR3 nucleotides are TGCGCCAGCAGCTCGACTTTTGGGTATGAGCAGTTCTTC. It codes for CASSSTFGYEQFF.

This clonotype was observed a few times. The chain employs TRBV7-9 and TRBJ2-2; D is unresolved. Germline V CDR1 and CDR2: SEHNR, FQNEAQ (reference sequence). Trimming pared 3 bases from V and 4 bases from J, leaving 6 bases between. This CDR3 region has 13 residues. The CDR3 DNA follows: TGTGCCAGCAGCTTGGGGTCCACCGGGGAGCTGTTTTTT. This sequence encodes CASSLGSTGELFF. Together with reference TRBV7-9 and TRBJ2-2, the CDR3 gives the full variable domain: DTGVSQNPRHKITKRGQNVTFRCDPISEHNRLYWYRQTLGQGPEFLTYFQNEAQLEKSRLLSDRFSAERPKGSFSTLEIQRTEQGDSAMYLCASSLGSTGELFFGEGSRLTVL.

This chain joins TRBV27 and TRBJ2-7; the D gene is possibly TRBD1 (7 bases). V was pared by 1 base and J by 5 bases, with 21 bases between. The CDR3 is made up of 17 amino acids. From germline, CDR1 is MNHEY and CDR2 SMNVEV (reference sequence). The CDR3 protein is CASSLLSGGESGHEQYF. In DNA, the CDR3 is TGTGCCAGCAGTTTATTATCAGGGGGAGAAAGCGGGCACGAGCAGTACTTC.

This clonotype was counted only a few times. V usage is TRBV18 and J usage is TRBJ2-3; no reliable D call. V dropped 0 bases and J dropped 4 bases, with 8 bases sitting between them. The CDR3 sequence is 14 residues long. In germline, CDR1 is KGHSH, CDR2 LQKENI. The CDR3 protein is CASSPPNAPDTQYF. CDR3 in DNA: TGTGCCAGCTCACCACCGAACGCTCCAGATACGCAGTATTTT.

This clonotype was observed a few times. V is TRBV12-3 or TRBV12-4 and J is TRBJ2-7; D gene ambiguous. The V gene lost 3 bases and the J gene lost 6 bases, with 6 bases spanning the gap. The CDR3 is 11 residues long. The CDR3 coding sequence is TGTGCCAGCAGTTTCGGGTCCGAGCAGTACTTC. Protein: CASSFGSEQYF.

This clonotype turned up a few times. V usage is TRBV11-3 and J usage is TRBJ2-3, with TRBD2 matching 11 bases. The CDR3 extends over 16 amino acids. V was pared by 5 bases and J by 5 bases, with 9 bases of the junction left unmatched. Looked up from germline, CDR1 is SGHNT and CDR2 is YENEEA. DNA for the CDR3: TGTGCCAGCAGCCTTCTTAGCGGGGGGGCGGAAGATACGCAGTATTTT. Translated: CASSLLSGGAEDTQYF.

This clonotype was picked up a small number of times. The V and J genes are TRBV6-5 and TRBJ1-1, with 7 positions matching TRBD1. This CDR3 contains 13 residues. With V trimmed by 10 bases and J by 7 bases, 12 bases remained unmatched. Germline V gene data show CDR1 as MNHEY and CDR2 as SVGAGI. CDR3 nucleotide sequence: TGTGCCACCACAGGGGTAGGGATGGGTGAAGCTTTCTTT. Translated: CATTGVGMGEAFF.

Many counts were recorded for this clonotype. This chain joins TRBV7-2 and TRBJ1-6; D is possibly TRBD1 (5 bases). Germline V gives CDR1 SGHTA, CDR2 FQGNSA. The CDR3 is made up of 17 amino acids. The ends were cut back, 4 bases at V and 1 base at J, with 14 bases in the middle. The CDR3 DNA follows: TGTGCCAGCAGCTCGGGGACTCAGAGGTCCTATAATTCACCCCTCCACTTT. It codes for CASSSGTQRSYNSPLHF. Filled out from reference TRBV7-2 and TRBJ1-6, the complete variable domain reads GAGVSQSPSNKVTEKGKDVELRCDPISGHTALYWYRQSLGQGLEFLIYFQGNSAPDKSGLPSDRFSAERTGGSVSTLTIQRTQQEDSAVYLCASSSGTQRSYNSPLHFGNGTRLTVT.